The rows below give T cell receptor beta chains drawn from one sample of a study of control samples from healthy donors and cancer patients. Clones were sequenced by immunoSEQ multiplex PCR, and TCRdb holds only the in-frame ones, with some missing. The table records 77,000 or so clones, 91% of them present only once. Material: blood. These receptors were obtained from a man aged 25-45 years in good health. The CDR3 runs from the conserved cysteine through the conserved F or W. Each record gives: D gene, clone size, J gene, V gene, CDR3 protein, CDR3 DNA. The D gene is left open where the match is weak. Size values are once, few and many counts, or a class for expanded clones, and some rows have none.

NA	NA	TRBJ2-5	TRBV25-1	CASSQLRGFQETQYF	TGTGCCAGCAGTCAACTCCGTGGGTTCCAAGAGACCCAGTACTTC
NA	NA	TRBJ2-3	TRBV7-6	CASSSQTAADTQYF	TGTGCCAGCAGCTCGCAGACAGCTGCAGATACGCAGTATTTT
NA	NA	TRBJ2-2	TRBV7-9	CASTAASWDTGELFF	TGTGCCAGCACCGCGGCGTCTTGGGACACCGGGGAGCTGTTTTTT
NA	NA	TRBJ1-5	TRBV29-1	CSVGEGSRQPQHF	TGCAGCGTTGGTGAGGGATCGCGTCAGCCCCAGCATTTT
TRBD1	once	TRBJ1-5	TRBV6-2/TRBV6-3	CASSLGTGDYSNQPQHF	TGTGCCAGCAGTCTTGGGACAGGAGATTATAGCAATCAGCCCCAGCATTTT
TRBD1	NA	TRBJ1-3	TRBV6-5	CATRQGAAGNTIYF	TGTGCAACTCGACAGGGGGCGGCTGGAAACACCATATATTTT
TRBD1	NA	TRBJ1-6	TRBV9	CASSRQGLESYNSPLHF	TGTGCCAGCAGCAGACAGGGACTTGAGTCCTATAATTCACCCCTCCACTTT
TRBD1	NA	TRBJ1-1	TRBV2	CASSRSGTGGQNTEAFF	TGTGCCAGCAGTCGATCCGGGACAGGGGGCCAGAACACTGAAGCTTTCTTT
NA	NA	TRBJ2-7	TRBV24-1	CATSDSDTHYEQYF	TGTGCCACCAGTGACTCCGACACGCACTACGAGCAGTACTTC
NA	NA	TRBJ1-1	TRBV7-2	CASSLYGVGAAFF	TGTGCCAGCAGCTTATACGGGGTCGGGGCTGCTTTCTTT
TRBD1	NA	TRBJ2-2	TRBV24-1	CATRRTGDTGELFF	TGTGCCACCAGGAGAACAGGGGACACCGGGGAGCTGTTTTTT
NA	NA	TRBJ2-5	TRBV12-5	CASGLVVKDNSAQETQYF	TGTGCTAGTGGTTTGGTTGTCAAGGACAATTCCGCCCAAGAGACCCAGTACTTC
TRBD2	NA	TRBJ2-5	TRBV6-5	CASIQRGGETQYF	TGTGCCAGCATCCAGCGGGGTGGAGAGACCCAGTACTTC
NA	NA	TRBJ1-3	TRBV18	CASSPKDGNSGNTIYF	TGTGCCAGCTCACCAAAGGACGGCAACTCTGGAAACACCATATATTTT
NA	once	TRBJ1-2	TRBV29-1	CSVPLGVGYTF	TGCAGCGTCCCCCTCGGAGTTGGCTACACCTTC
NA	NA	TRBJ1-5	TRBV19	CASSIDNRVSQPQHF	TGTGCCAGTAGTATAGATAACAGGGTAAGTCAGCCCCAGCATTTT
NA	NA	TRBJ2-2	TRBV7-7	CASSLRNTGELFF	TGTGCTAGCAGCCTAAGGAACACCGGGGAGCTGTTTTTT
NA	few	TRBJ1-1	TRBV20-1	CSASTDGHGTEAFF	TGCAGTGCTAGTACCGACGGCCATGGGACTGAAGCTTTCTTT
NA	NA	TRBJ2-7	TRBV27	CASSLGQTAYEQYF	TGTGCCAGCAGTTTAGGACAGACGGCCTACGAGCAGTACTTC
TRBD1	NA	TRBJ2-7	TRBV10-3	CAISESGQGYEQYF	TGTGCCATCAGTGAGTCAGGACAGGGCTACGAGCAGTACTTC
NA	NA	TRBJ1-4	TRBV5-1	CASSLEGNPNEKLFF	TGCGCCAGCAGCTTGGAGGGGAACCCTAATGAAAAACTGTTTTTT
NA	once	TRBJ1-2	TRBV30	CAWSGGGHNYGYTF	TGTGCCTGGAGTGGTGGGGGGCACAACTATGGCTACACCTTC
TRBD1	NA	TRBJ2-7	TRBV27	CASSCLTGVCASQEQYF	TGTGCCAGCAGTTGTCTGACAGGGGTTTGCGCTAGTCAGGAGCAGTACTTC
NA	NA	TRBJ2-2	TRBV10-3	CAISEIQATGELFF	TGTGCCATCAGTGAGATTCAGGCGACGGGGGAGCTGTTTTTT
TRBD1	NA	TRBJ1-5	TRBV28	CASTRSGQGTSNQPQHF	TGTGCCAGCACCCGGTCGGGACAGGGTACTAGCAATCAGCCCCAGCATTTT
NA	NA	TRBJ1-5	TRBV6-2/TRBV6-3	CASSYSRQSSNQPQHF	TGTGCCAGCAGTTACTCTCGGCAGAGTAGCAATCAGCCCCAGCATTTT
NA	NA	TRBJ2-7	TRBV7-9	CASSSEPGTPPYF	TGTGCCAGCAGCTCAGAACCCGGGACCCCCCCGTACTTC
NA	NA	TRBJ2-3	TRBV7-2	CASSQGHPTQYF	TGTGCCAGCAGCCAGGGACACCCCACGCAGTATTTT
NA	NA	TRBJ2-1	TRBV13	CASSLGRSGGEQFF	TGTGCCAGCAGCTTAGGCCGGTCTGGGGGTGAGCAGTTCTTC
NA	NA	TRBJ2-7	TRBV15	CATSREPSVLSSYEQYF	TGTGCCACCAGCAGAGAACCCTCAGTACTCAGCTCCTACGAGCAGTACTTC
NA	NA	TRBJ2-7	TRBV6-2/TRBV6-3	CASSYLGTYEQYF	TGTGCCAGCAGTTACTTGGGCACCTACGAGCAGTACTTC
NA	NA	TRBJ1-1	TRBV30	CAWGLWGARNTEAFF	TGTGCCTGGGGCCTGTGGGGGGCCAGGAACACTGAAGCTTTCTTT
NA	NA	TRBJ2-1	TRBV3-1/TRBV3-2	CASSQEPGRGLYNEQFF	TGTGCCAGCAGCCAAGAACCGGGGCGGGGACTCTACAATGAGCAGTTCTTC
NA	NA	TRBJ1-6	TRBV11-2	CASSLGISPLHF	TGTGCCAGCAGCTTGGGGATTTCACCCCTCCACTTT
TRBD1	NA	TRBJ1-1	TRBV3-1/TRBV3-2	CASSYQGGGAEAFF	TGTGCCAGCAGCTACCAGGGGGGGGGAGCTGAAGCTTTCTTT
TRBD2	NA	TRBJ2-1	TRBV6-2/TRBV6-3	CASSHTGTSIYEQFF	TGTGCCAGCAGTCACACCGGGACTAGTATATATGAGCAGTTCTTC
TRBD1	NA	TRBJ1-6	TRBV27	CASSLLSGGNNSPLHF	TGTGCCAGCAGTTTACTCTCAGGGGGCAATAATTCACCCCTCCACTTT
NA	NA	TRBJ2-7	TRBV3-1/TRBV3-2	CASSSTGGAYEQYF	TGTGCCAGCAGCTCCACAGGCGGAGCCTACGAGCAGTACTTC
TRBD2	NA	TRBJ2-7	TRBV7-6	CASSPTSGRSYEQYF	TGTGCCAGCAGTCCCACTAGCGGGAGATCCTACGAGCAGTACTTC
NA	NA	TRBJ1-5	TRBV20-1	CSARNLEAQHF	TGCAGTGCTAGAAATCTTGAAGCCCAGCATTTT
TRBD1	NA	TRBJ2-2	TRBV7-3	CASSLGQGTFGELFF	TGTGCCAGCAGCTTGGGACAGGGGACGTTCGGGGAGCTGTTTTTT
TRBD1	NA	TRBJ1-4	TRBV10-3	CAISRGITTGENEKLFF	TGTGCCATCAGCCGAGGGATAACGACAGGGGAAAATGAAAAACTGTTTTTT
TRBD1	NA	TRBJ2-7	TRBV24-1	CATSGTGDYEQYF	TGTGCCACCAGCGGGACAGGGGACTACGAGCAGTACTTC
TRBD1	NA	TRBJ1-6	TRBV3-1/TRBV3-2	CASSPGTDNSPLHF	TGTGCCAGCAGCCCCGGGACAGATAATTCACCCCTCCACTTT
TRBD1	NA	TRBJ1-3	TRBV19	CASSNPGTGSSGNTIYF	TGTGCCAGTAGTAACCCGGGGACAGGGAGCAGTGGAAACACCATATATTTT
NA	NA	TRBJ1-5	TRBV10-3	CAISGVASNQPQHF	TGTGCCATCAGCGGGGTAGCTAGCAATCAGCCCCAGCATTTT
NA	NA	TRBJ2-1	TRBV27	CASYAGGVYNEQFF	TGTGCCAGCTATGCAGGGGGGGTCTACAATGAGCAGTTCTTC
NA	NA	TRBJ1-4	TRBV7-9	CASSLNQRRSRLFF	TGTGCCAGCAGCCTGAATCAACGGAGGAGCCGTCTGTTTTTT
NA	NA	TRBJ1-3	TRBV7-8	CASSLLRVLSLPTNVNTIYF	TGTGCCAGCAGCTTATTAAGGGTCTTATCCCTCCCTACGAACGTTAACACCATATATTTT
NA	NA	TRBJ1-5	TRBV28	CASSQRTASNQPQHF	TGTGCCAGCAGTCAAAGGACCGCTAGCAATCAGCCCCAGCATTTT
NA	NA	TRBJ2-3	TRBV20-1	CSAKITDTQYF	TGCAGTGCTAAAATTACAGATACGCAGTATTTT
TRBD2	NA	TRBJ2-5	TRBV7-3	CASSPTSGSLGETQYF	TGTGCCAGCAGCCCTACTAGCGGGAGTTTGGGAGAGACCCAGTACTTC